The clone carrying this TCR beta chain was observed a single time. Compared with germline, one end of the junction differs, possibly owing to a read error. Germline values: CDR1 MGHRA, CDR2 YSYEKL. CDR3 length equals 14 residues. The data are from a study of T-cell memory formation after mild COVID-19. TCRdb reprocessed the 5' RACE reads with MiXCR, giving one entry per CDR3 protein. The table shows roughly 280,000 distinct CDR3 sequences, with approximately 8.4% occurring only once. Sequenced material: PBMCs or a T cell subset sorted from them (not recorded which). This clonotype originated in a man between 18 and 35 years old who had mild COVID-19 (a few samples of this study predate the infection). Cell type and time point are not known. The chain carries TRBV4-1 and TRBJ1-1; 10 nucleotides agree with TRBD1. The CDR3 loop reads CASSQPRQGAVALF. In DNA, the CDR3 is TGCGCCAGCAGCCAACCCCGACAGGGGGCGGTAGCTTTATTT.